These 30 T cell receptor beta chains originate from one sample sequenced in a study of human T cells and chemical hapten exposure. Time point: pre-sensitization, week 0. The sample's treatment: therapeutic diphenylcyclopropenone sensitization with weekly scalp DPC. TCRdb called the RACE reads again in MiXCR, with one record for every CDR3 protein. The table lists around 300,000 distinct CDR3 sequences, about 5% of them singletons. The material sequenced was whole blood, taken in connection with sensitization to the hapten diphenylcyclopropenone (DPC). Receptors originate from a woman between 18 and 29 years old with alopecia areata. Some clones in this sample may be carry-over from other donors' samples.

This clonotype appeared a few times. The V call is TRBV7-2, the J call TRBJ1-2; 7 nucleotides align to TRBD1. J lost 8 bases, V lost 3 bases, and 9 bases had no gene match. From germline, CDR1 is SGHTA and CDR2 FQGNSA. The CDR3 runs 14 residues. CDR3 amino acids: CASSFIQGREGYTF. In DNA, the CDR3 is TGTGCCAGCAGCTTTATACAGGGGAGAGAGGGCTACACCTTC.

V is TRBV6-6 and J is TRBJ1-2; 8 bases map to TRBD1. Germline values: CDR1 MNHNY, CDR2 SVGAGI (reference sequence). V lost 6 bases to trimming and J lost 7 bases; unmatched junction nucleotides: 7. This CDR3 is 13 amino acids long. This chain's CDR3 is CASSLDRESGYTF. For the CDR3, the DNA is TGTGCCAGCAGCCTGGACAGGGAGAGTGGCTACACCTTC.

This clonotype was seen many times. The chain joins TRBV25-1 to TRBJ1-4, with D hard to call. Trimming shortened V by 4 bases and J by 6 bases, and 15 bases separated the two germline ends. The CDR3 has 15 residues. Germline V gene sequence: CDR1 MGHDK, CDR2 SYGVNS. The CDR3 sequence: CASSAQTEPYEKLFF. CDR3 bases: TGTGCCAGCAGTGCCCAGACGGAACCTTATGAAAAACTGTTTTTT.

This clonotype was seen more than once but under ten times. This chain links TRBV10-3 with TRBJ1-6; no firm D call. The CDR3 loop spans 16 amino acids. Deletions cut 4 bases from V and 0 bases from J, with 10 bases between. CDR1 is ENHRY, CDR2 SYGVKD, per germline. CDR3 coding DNA: TGTGCCATCAGTGGAAAGACCGGCTCCTATAATTCACCCCTCCACTTT. Its protein is CAISGKTGSYNSPLHF.

This clonotype was counted between two and nine times. The chain joins TRBV2 to TRBJ1-5; D remains unclear. Germline CDR1 is SNHLY and CDR2 is FYNNEI. V lost 6 bases and J 0 bases, leaving 15 bases between the germline ends. There are 16 residues in the CDR3. The CDR3 region is CASSDPREYSNQPQHF. The CDR3 DNA reads TGTGCCAGCAGCGACCCGAGAGAATATAGCAATCAGCCCCAGCATTTT.

The rearrangement joins TRBV7-2 to TRBJ1-1, with 9 positions matching TRBD1. Germline values: CDR1 SGHTA, CDR2 FQGNSA. CDR3 length: 14 amino acids. V shed 5 bases and J 8 bases; nucleotides not matched to a gene: 9. This CDR3 is CASSATHRGREAFF. The CDR3 DNA follows: TGTGCCAGCAGCGCAACCCACAGGGGGCGCGAAGCTTTCTTT. The variable domain in full, with the rest retrieved from reference TRBV7-2 and TRBJ1-1, is GAGVSQSPSNKVTEKGKDVELRCDPISGHTALYWYRQSLGQGLEFLIYFQGNSAPDKSGLPSDRFSAERTGGSVSTLTIQRTQQEDSAVYLCASSATHRGREAFFGQGTRLTVV.

This clonotype was seen only a few times. The rearrangement uses TRBV29-1 and TRBJ1-5; a weak D match, TRBD1 (5 bases). The germline gives CDR1 SQVTM, CDR2 ANQGSEA. Deletions cut 5 bases from V and 7 bases from J, with 15 bases between. This CDR3 comprises 13 residues. In DNA form, the CDR3 reads TGCAGCGTTACTCCCGCTGGGGGACAGCCCCAGCATTTT. Translation gives CSVTPAGGQPQHF. The whole variable domain, filled in from reference TRBV29-1 and TRBJ1-5, reads SAVISQKPSRDICQRGTSLTIQCQVDSQVTMMFWYRQQPGQSLTLIATANQGSEATYESGFVIDKFPISRPNLTFSTLTVSNMSPEDSSIYLCSVTPAGGQPQHFGDGTRLSIL.

This clonotype occurred a few times. The chain links TRBV7-8 to TRBJ2-2; the match to TRBD2 covers 10 bases. CDR1 SGHVS and CDR2 FQNEAQ come from the germline V gene. This CDR3 has 16 amino acids. J lost 7 bases, V lost 0 bases, and 5 bases had no gene match. CDR3 loop: CASSLASGGLDGELFF. As DNA, the CDR3 is TGTGCCAGCAGCTTAGCTAGCGGGGGGTTGGACGGGGAGCTGTTTTTT.

This chain links TRBV5-6 with TRBJ2-3; D possibly matches TRBD1 or TRBD2 (6 bases each). Between the trimmed V and J ends, which lost 4 bases and 0 bases, there was a span of 15 bases. The CDR3 extends over 16 amino acids. Germline CDR1 reads SGHDT; CDR2 reads YYEEEE. The CDR3 sequence: CASSPLSGASTDTQYF. CDR3 DNA: TGTGCCAGCAGCCCCCTCTCGGGGGCTAGCACAGATACGCAGTATTTT.

This clonotype was counted ten times or more. One base away lies a much larger clone, so this may be a sequencing read error. The rearrangement uses TRBV4-3 and TRBJ1-2, with a possible D match to TRBD1 (6 bases). Germline values: CDR1 LGHNA, CDR2 YSLEER. The CDR3 runs to 15 residues. CDR3 DNA sequence: TGCGCCAACAGCCAAAACGCGGGGGGCGGCTATGGCTACACCTTC. Translated: CANSQNAGGGYGYTF.

The chain carries TRBV10-3 and TRBJ1-5; 8 nucleotides align to TRBD1. J lost 1 base, V lost 6 bases, and 2 bases had no gene match. CDR1 ENHRY and CDR2 SYGVKD come from the germline V gene. The CDR3 is 14 residues long. The CDR3: CAISQGASNQPQHF. Here the CDR3 DNA reads TGTGCCATCAGCCAGGGGGCGAGCAATCAGCCCCAGCATTTT.

This clonotype appeared a few times. V is TRBV7-2 and J is TRBJ2-5; TRBD2 is a possible D gene (6 bases). V dropped 5 bases and J dropped 5 bases, with 24 bases sitting between them. The CDR3 totals 17 residues. The germline V gene has CDR1 SGHTA and CDR2 FQGNSA. In DNA, the CDR3 is TGTGCCAGCAGCCATATGACGTTTCGTGTCGGGGGTGAGACCCAGTACTTC. This encodes CASSHMTFRVGGETQYF.

This clonotype came up a few times. This chain connects TRBV7-2 to TRBJ1-2; D is ambiguous. Germline CDR1 is SGHTA and CDR2 is FQGNSA. The CDR3 has 15 residues. The V and J ends lost 5 bases and 6 bases respectively, with 19 bases between them. The CDR3 nucleotides read TGTGCCAGCAGCGGATATCTGGTGGCGTTCGATGGCTACACCTTC. It translates to CASSGYLVAFDGYTF.

This clonotype was found many times. The J gene is TRBJ2-1, the V gene TRBV20-1; D might be TRBD1 or TRBD2, each matching 5 bases. Trimming removed 1 base at V and 6 bases at J, with 19 bases between. Germline CDR1 and CDR2: DFQATT and SNEGSKA (reference sequence). This CDR3 is built from 16 residues. CDR3: CSARGSVWDEANEQFF. CDR3 DNA sequence: TGCAGTGCTAGAGGCTCGGTATGGGACGAGGCCAATGAGCAGTTCTTC.

This clonotype was detected only a few times. The CDR3 spells CASSYGTFSGDGTDTQYF. The CDR3 DNA reads TGTGCCAGCAGTTACGGGACCTTTAGCGGGGACGGCACAGATACGCAGTATTTT. The genes are TRBV6-2 or TRBV6-3 and TRBJ2-3; 8 bases fit TRBD2. V lost 2 bases, J lost 1 base, and 11 bases stayed unmatched. Germline assignment: CDR1 MNHEY and CDR2 SVGEGT. The CDR3 contains 18 residues.

About this clonotype itself: This may be a read error: a much more frequent sequence differs by one nucleotide. The chain combines TRBV7-8 with TRBJ1-2, with D possibly TRBD1 on 6 matching bases. The CDR3 is 15 residues long. Germline-derived CDR1 and CDR2 are SGHVS and FQNEAQ. CDR3 coding DNA: TGTGTCAGCAGCTTAACCCGGACGGGGGCAGGGGGCTACACCTTC. This translates into CVSSLTRTGAGGYTF.

This clonotype was seen at least ten times. The CDR3, as DNA: TGCGCCAGCAGCCAAGTAGTCCAAGAGACCCAGTACTTC. Translating it yields CASSQVVQETQYF. The rearrangement uses TRBV4-3 and TRBJ2-5, with no clear D. CDR1 and CDR2 from the germline V gene are LGHNA and YSLEER. V was shortened by 1 base and J by 1 base, with 4 bases between the two germline ends. The CDR3 consists of 13 residues.

This chain links TRBV6-5 with TRBJ1-2, with a possible D match to TRBD1 (5 bases). With 3 bases removed from V and 7 bases from J, the gap between germline ends came to 15 bases. This CDR3 has 14 residues. Germline V CDR1 and CDR2: MNHEY, SVGAGI. CDR3 amino acids: CASSYGGGTTGYTF. The CDR3 DNA sequence: TGTGCCAGCAGTTATGGGGGAGGTACGACTGGCTACACCTTC.

This clonotype was counted many times. The chain couples TRBV7-6 to TRBJ1-5, with D possibly being TRBD1 (5 bases). CDR1 and CDR2 (germline): SGHVS, FNYEAQ. V dropped 6 bases and J dropped 6 bases, with 15 bases sitting between them. The CDR3 sequence is 14 residues long. CDR3 sequence (DNA): TGTGCCAGCAGTCCACAAGGGGCGCGTCAGCCCCAGCATTTT. Translating it yields CASSPQGARQPQHF.

Ten or more counts support this clonotype. The chain uses TRBV3-1 and TRBJ2-4, with D perhaps matching TRBD1 or TRBD2 (5 bases each). Germline V gene data show CDR1 as LGHDT and CDR2 as YNNKEL (reference sequence). V was clipped by 4 bases and J by 4 bases, with 20 bases between them. This CDR3 has 17 amino acids. DNA for the CDR3: TGTGCCAGCAGCCTCGTTTTCGGGGCCTTGGCGAAAAACATTCAGTACTTC. Its translation is CASSLVFGALAKNIQYF.

DNA of the CDR3: TGTGCCAGCAGCTCCGCCCTAGATACGCAGTATTTT. The encoded protein is CASSSALDTQYF. This chain uses TRBV7-2 with TRBJ2-3; D not certain. CDR3 size: 12 residues. With 4 bases removed from V and 5 bases from J, the gap between germline ends came to 7 bases. Per the germline V gene, CDR1 is SGHTA and CDR2 is FQGNSA.

The chain couples TRBV7-6 to TRBJ1-5; no reliable D call. CDR1 is SGHVS and CDR2 is FNYEAQ in the germline V gene. Trimming removed 4 bases from V and 3 bases from J, with 28 bases in between. This CDR3 has 20 residues. Written as DNA, the CDR3 is TGTGCCAGCAGCTCGCTCATTAGGCACAAAAGACCCCGGCCCAATCAGCCCCAGCATTTT. Residues: CASSSLIRHKRPRPNQPQHF.

This clonotype was counted many times. The chain combines TRBV7-2 with TRBJ1-2; 8 bases are shared with TRBD1. Germline V gene lookup returns CDR1 SGHTA and CDR2 FQGNSA. The J segment lost 4 bases and the V segment lost 5 bases, leaving 9 bases of the junction unmatched. The CDR3 consists of 15 residues. CDR3 sequence: CASSIGTGRTYGYTF. The CDR3 bases are TGTGCCAGCAGCATAGGGACAGGTCGAACCTATGGCTACACCTTC.

This clonotype was detected only a few times. The chain joins TRBV19 to TRBJ2-5, with D unclear. The germline CDR1 and CDR2 sequences are LNHDA and SQIVND (reference sequence). V lost 6 bases to trimming and J lost 5 bases, with 13 bases between them. The CDR3 is made up of 13 amino acids. The chain's CDR3 is CASSPQDGETQYF. The CDR3 DNA sequence: TGTGCCAGTAGCCCTCAGGATGGGGAGACCCAGTACTTC.

This clonotype was recorded many times. The rearrangement links TRBV7-6 to TRBJ2-3, with D possibly matching TRBD2 (6 bases). V was cut by 5 bases and J by 7 bases, with 22 bases left in between. CDR3 size: 16 residues. Germline V gives CDR1 SGHVS, CDR2 FNYEAQ. The CDR3: CASSRTSGRPLYTQYF. CDR3 DNA sequence: TGTGCCAGCAGCAGAACAAGCGGGCGGCCGTTATATACGCAGTATTTT. Together with reference TRBV7-6 and TRBJ2-3, the CDR3 gives the full variable domain: GAGVSQSPRYKVTKRGQDVALRCDPISGHVSLYWYRQALGQGPEFLTYFNYEAQQDKSGLPNDRFSAERPEGSISTLTIQRTEQRDSAMYRCASSRTSGRPLYTQYFGPGTRLTVL.

The genes are TRBV20-1 and TRBJ1-4; tentatively, D is TRBD1 (6 bases). V was clipped by 4 bases and J by 7 bases, with 16 bases between them. Germline-derived CDR1 and CDR2 are DFQATT and SNEGSKA (reference sequence). This CDR3 region has 14 residues. CDR3 protein: CSATNRAGREKLFF. The CDR3 DNA reads TGCAGTGCTACCAACAGGGCGGGTCGTGAAAAACTGTTTTTT.

This clonotype was seen at least ten times. V gene TRBV7-3 combines with J gene TRBJ2-5; D is perhaps TRBD2 (7 bases). This CDR3 has 14 residues. V lost 4 bases and J 2 bases, leaving 11 bases between the germline ends. The V gene's germline CDR1 is SGHTA and CDR2 FQGTGA. In DNA form, the CDR3 reads TGTGCCAGCAGCTCCGCGGGGGCACAAGAGACCCAGTACTTC. This translates into CASSSAGAQETQYF.

The sample holds many counts of this clonotype. The V and J genes are TRBV7-2 and TRBJ1-4; D is ambiguous. The germline gives CDR1 SGHTA, CDR2 FQGNSA. V shed 2 bases and J shed 0 bases, with 10 bases lying between them. The CDR3 spans 16 residues. CDR3 protein: CASSLFVTATNEKLFF. DNA for the CDR3: TGTGCCAGCAGCTTATTTGTCACCGCAACTAATGAAAAACTGTTTTTT.

This clonotype was picked up a small number of times. This chain links TRBV12-3 or TRBV12-4 with TRBJ1-3; D is ambiguous. Trimming stripped 3 bases from V and 0 bases from J, with 15 bases between. The CDR3 runs to 17 residues. The CDR3 loop is CASSFRITLRSGNTIYF. CDR3 coding DNA: TGTGCCAGCAGTTTTAGGATCACACTTCGCTCTGGAAACACCATATATTTT.

The gene calls are TRBV20-1 and TRBJ2-7; 13 bases match TRBD2. Trimming at V came to 4 bases and at J to 3 bases, leaving 3 bases not matched to a gene. From germline, CDR1 is DFQATT and CDR2 SNEGSKA (reference sequence). The CDR3 covers 14 residues. The CDR3 nucleotides read TGCAGTGCTATAGGACTAGCGGGGGTCTACGAGCAGTACTTC. Encoded protein: CSAIGLAGVYEQYF.